Each of the 25 T cell receptor beta chains below was sequenced from the same sample in a study of blood T cells in healthy people across ages (dated by TCRdb to 2015 to 2017). The library was obtained by 5' RACE. TCRdb records Illumina HiSeq 2500 as the sequencer. A second roughly 7 to 12 cycle PCR used a sample-barcoded 5' primer and a J-beta primer mix. The public reads were quality trimmed at Q25 with fastp and then assembled into clones with MiXCR by TCRdb, keeping productive beta chains. Rows are unified per CDR3 protein, each entry keeping the most common DNA and genes. For this sample there are 780,000 or so distinct CDR3 sequences; 25% appear just once. The top ten hold more than 3% of the sample. A further study also used this sample, focusing on T cells of mothers and their children.

The specimen was blood. Receptors were obtained from a boy younger than 18 in good health.

This sequence joins TRBV24-1 and TRBJ2-6; no reliable D call. The germline V gene has CDR1 KGHDR and CDR2 SFDVKD. This CDR3 is 14 amino acids long. V lost 3 bases and J 4 bases, leaving 6 bases between the germline ends. The CDR3, as DNA: TGTGCCACCAGTGATGTCGGAGGGGCCAACGTCCTGACTTTC. Its translation is CATSDVGGANVLTF.

The genes are TRBV5-1 and TRBJ2-1, with D hard to call. This CDR3 has 14 amino acids. V dropped 4 bases and J dropped 0 bases, with 8 bases sitting between them. Germline V gene data show CDR1 as SGHRS and CDR2 as YFSETQ. Here the CDR3 reads CASSTEVSYNEQFF. The CDR3 region has the DNA TGCGCCAGCAGCACTGAAGTCTCCTACAATGAGCAGTTCTTC.

The rearrangement links TRBV27 to TRBJ2-7; the D gene could be TRBD1 or TRBD2 (5 bases each). The V and J ends lost 1 base and 0 bases respectively, with 16 bases between them. The CDR3 extends over 17 amino acids. The germline gives CDR1 MNHEY, CDR2 SMNVEV (reference sequence). CDR3 in amino acids: CASSLFAGMGDSYEQYF. CDR3 nucleotide sequence: TGTGCCAGCAGTTTATTTGCCGGGATGGGGGACTCCTACGAGCAGTACTTC.

About this clonotype itself: Given the absence of the conserved phenylalanine or tryptophan at the CDR3 end, a read error is likely. This chain joins TRBV25-1 and TRBJ2-7, with D perhaps matching TRBD1 or TRBD2 (5 bases each). V dropped 1 base and J dropped 6 bases, with 13 bases sitting between them. The CDR3 runs to 14 residues. Germline lookup yields CDR1 MGHDK and CDR2 SYGVNS. CDR3 DNA: TGTGCCAGCAGTGAATCCGGGGCCCAGGGCGAGCAGTACTCC. It is translated as CASSESGAQGEQYS.

This clonotype was seen more than once but under ten times. The chain links TRBV9 to TRBJ1-1, with TRBD1 as a possible D gene (6 bases). CDR1 is SGDLS and CDR2 is YYNGEE in the germline V gene. The CDR3 loop spans 14 amino acids. Trimming took 3 bases from V and 3 from J, leaving 12 bases between them. The chain's CDR3 is CASSGGGLDTEAFF. The CDR3 DNA follows: TGTGCCAGCAGCGGGGGGGGGCTCGACACTGAAGCTTTCTTT.

This clonotype was picked up a small number of times. This chain joins TRBV7-9 and TRBJ2-3; 13 bases agree with TRBD2. From germline, CDR1 is SEHNR and CDR2 FQNEAQ (reference sequence). This CDR3 spans 18 amino acids. The V segment lost 6 bases and the J segment 2 bases; nucleotides outside the gene matches: 11. CDR3 residues: CASRSLTSGGRNTDTQYF. DNA for the CDR3: TGTGCCAGCAGGAGTCTGACTAGCGGGGGGCGGAACACAGATACGCAGTATTTT.

This clonotype has only a few counts. The rearrangement joins TRBV5-1 to TRBJ2-1; D gene unclear. Germline V gene data show CDR1 as SGHRS and CDR2 as YFSETQ. Between the trimmed V and J ends, which lost 4 bases and 8 bases, there was a span of 10 bases. This CDR3 has 12 amino acids. Written as DNA, the CDR3 is TGCGCCAGCAGCCTAAGGTGGGATGAGCAGTTCTTC. Translation gives CASSLRWDEQFF.

V usage is TRBV3-1 and J usage is TRBJ2-3; D is uncertain. This CDR3 region has 15 residues. Trimming shortened V by 3 bases and J by 1 base, and 11 bases separated the two germline ends. Germline lookup yields CDR1 LGHDT and CDR2 YNNKEL (reference sequence). The CDR3 sequence: CASSHSVPGTDTQYF. As DNA, the CDR3 is TGTGCCAGCAGCCACTCTGTGCCCGGCACAGATACGCAGTATTTT.

This chain's CDR3 is CASSARQGIEQPQHF. CDR3 nucleotides: TGTGCCAGCAGTGCCCGACAGGGAATAGAGCAGCCCCAGCATTTT. The chain recombines TRBV28 with TRBJ1-5; 7 bases agree with TRBD1. Trimming took 5 bases from V and 7 from J; bases not matched to a gene: 11. The CDR3 is 15 amino acids. Germline V gives CDR1 MDHEN, CDR2 SYDVKM.

The rearrangement uses TRBV7-2 and TRBJ2-1; 7 positions match TRBD1. CDR3 size: 15 residues. The J segment lost 6 bases and the V segment lost 6 bases, leaving 11 bases of the junction unmatched. Per the germline V gene, CDR1 is SGHTA and CDR2 is FQGNSA. The CDR3 region is CASRIPSTGVNEQFF. The CDR3 DNA sequence: TGTGCCAGCAGAATCCCGTCCACAGGGGTCAATGAGCAGTTCTTC.

This clonotype occurred a few times. The chain recombines TRBV28 with TRBJ2-5; the match to TRBD2 covers 7 bases. The germline V gene encodes CDR1 MDHEN and CDR2 SYDVKM. The CDR3 contains 15 residues. The J segment lost 2 bases and the V segment lost 6 bases, leaving 9 bases of the junction unmatched. The CDR3 loop is CASSNPGRGQETQYF. As DNA, the CDR3 is TGTGCCAGCAGCAATCCCGGGCGGGGGCAAGAGACCCAGTACTTC.

The CDR3 bases are TGCGCCAGCAGCCCAGACTTGGGCTACTCCGAGGGGCAGTTCTTC. This sequence encodes CASSPDLGYSEGQFF. The rearrangement links TRBV4-3 to TRBJ2-1; D possibly corresponds to TRBD2 (5 bases). Germline loops: CDR1 LGHNA, CDR2 YSLEER. This CDR3 has 15 residues. The V end lost 4 bases, the J end lost 12 bases, and 22 bases lay between the germline ends.

This clonotype is a singleton in its sample. The chain links TRBV9 to TRBJ2-7, with D tentatively TRBD2 (5 bases). The CDR3 runs to 15 residues. The ends were cut back, 0 bases at V and 6 bases at J, with 16 bases in the middle. Germline CDR1 reads SGDLS; CDR2 reads YYNGEE. CDR3 residues: CASSVEGSDYCEQYF. The CDR3 DNA reads as TGTGCCAGCAGCGTAGAGGGTAGCGATTACTGCGAGCAGTACTTC.

V gene TRBV12-3 or TRBV12-4 combines with J gene TRBJ2-3; the D gene could be TRBD1 or TRBD2 (6 bases each). This CDR3 has 14 residues. V gave up 6 bases and J gave up 4 bases, with 14 bases separating them. CDR3 sequence reads: CASSTGGGPDTQYF. The CDR3 nucleotides read TGTGCCAGCAGCACAGGAGGGGGGCCAGATACGCAGTATTTT.

V and J are TRBV28 and TRBJ1-1; perhaps TRBD1 as D (5 bases). V was shortened by 6 bases and J by 1 base, with 6 bases between the two germline ends. Germline V CDR1 and CDR2: MDHEN, SYDVKM. The CDR3 has 12 residues. The CDR3 DNA is TGTGCCAGCAGGGGGGGGAACACTGAAGCTTTCTTT. Translating it yields CASRGGNTEAFF.

The chain couples TRBV7-9 to TRBJ2-7, with D possibly TRBD2 on 6 matching bases. The CDR3 sequence is 12 residues long. CDR1 is SEHNR and CDR2 is FQNEAQ in the germline V gene (reference sequence). V lost 1 base, J lost 6 bases, and 7 bases lay in between. Written as DNA, the CDR3 is TGTGCCAGCAGCTTAGGGGACTCCGAGCAGTACTTC. It translates to CASSLGDSEQYF.

This clonotype showed up just a few times. The CDR3 region has the DNA TGTGCCAGCAGTGAGGACCTTGACGTGGGCGAGCAGTTCTTC. Protein sequence: CASSEDLDVGEQFF. The gene calls are TRBV28 and TRBJ2-5; D gene uncertain. The tail of the sequence fits TRBJ2-1 better, so the J call may be wrong. Germline V CDR1 and CDR2: MDHEN, SYDVKM. The CDR3 loop spans 14 amino acids.

The CDR3 is CASSLVDGDRGNEQFF. Here the CDR3 DNA reads TGTGCCAGCAGCTTAGTTGATGGGGACAGGGGCAATGAGCAGTTCTTC. The chain combines TRBV7-9 with TRBJ2-1, with 10 bases lining up with TRBD1. After removal of 1 base from V and 6 bases from J, the junction contained 6 bases not matched to a gene. Germline-derived CDR1 and CDR2 are SEHNR and FQNEAQ (reference sequence). The CDR3 spans 16 residues.

CDR3 in amino acids: CASSPTGTTNTEAFF. The CDR3, as DNA: TGTGCCAGCAGCCCCACCGGGACGACGAACACTGAAGCTTTCTTT. V usage is TRBV7-2 and J usage is TRBJ1-1, with D maybe TRBD1 (5 bases). The ends were cut back, 5 bases at V and 1 base at J, with 14 bases in the middle. Germline V gene data show CDR1 as SGHTA and CDR2 as FQGNSA. The CDR3 consists of 15 residues. Combining the CDR3 with reference TRBV7-2 and TRBJ1-1 gives the whole variable domain GAGVSQSPSNKVTEKGKDVELRCDPISGHTALYWYRQSLGQGLEFLIYFQGNSAPDKSGLPSDRFSAERTGGSVSTLTIQRTQQEDSAVYLCASSPTGTTNTEAFFGQGTRLTVV.

This clonotype was detected once. The chain uses TRBV7-9 and TRBJ2-5, with 7 bases lining up with TRBD2. V lost 5 bases, J lost 5 bases, and 11 bases stayed unmatched. The CDR3 totals 15 residues. Germline loops: CDR1 SEHNR, CDR2 FQNEAQ (reference sequence). The CDR3 DNA follows: TGTGCCAGCAGCATCACCTCCGGGGGGTGGGAGACCCAGTACTTC. It encodes CASSITSGGWETQYF.

The chain recombines TRBV28 with TRBJ2-7; 7 bases are a match to TRBD2. Germline CDR1 is MDHEN and CDR2 is SYDVKM. This CDR3 contains 15 residues. J gave up 5 bases and V 6 bases, and 13 bases lay outside the gene matches. The CDR3 reads CASSPWGGTGNEQYF. In DNA, the CDR3 is TGTGCCAGCAGCCCTTGGGGGGGAACCGGCAACGAGCAGTACTTC.

The rearrangement joins TRBV9 to TRBJ1-5; perhaps TRBD1 as D (5 bases). The CDR3 is made up of 15 amino acids. The germline V gene has CDR1 SGDLS and CDR2 YYNGEE. The V end was cut by 0 bases, the J end by 7 bases, with 14 bases between. CDR3 sequence (DNA): TGTGCCAGCAGCGTAGATGGGGACCGGACACAGCCCCAGCATTTT. Its translation is CASSVDGDRTQPQHF. Full variable domain (missing parts from reference TRBV9 and TRBJ1-5): DSGVTQTPKHLITATGQRVTLRCSPRSGDLSVYWYQQSLDQGLQFLIQYYNGEERAKGNILERFSAQQFPDLHSELNLSSLELGDSALYFCASSVDGDRTQPQHFGDGTRLSIL.

This clonotype was seen only a few times. This chain links TRBV2 with TRBJ1-2; D is perhaps TRBD1 (6 bases). The V end was cut by 8 bases, the J end by 4 bases, with 14 bases between. The CDR3 sequence is 13 residues long. The germline V gene has CDR1 SNHLY and CDR2 FYNNEI. The CDR3 protein is CASLGGIGYGYTF. The CDR3 DNA reads as TGTGCCAGCTTAGGGGGTATCGGCTATGGCTACACCTTC.

This clonotype showed up just a few times. The V gene is TRBV20-1, the J gene TRBJ2-5; 8 positions match TRBD2. The length of the CDR3 is 15 residues. Germline loops: CDR1 DFQATT, CDR2 SNEGSKA (reference sequence). After removal of 5 bases from V and 0 bases from J, the junction contained 8 bases not matched to a gene. In nucleotides, the CDR3 is TGCAGTGCTCCAAATCATAGCGGGAACCAAGAGACCCAGTACTTC. This encodes CSAPNHSGNQETQYF.

V and J are TRBV29-1 and TRBJ2-5; the D is unclear. The better agreement between TRBJ2-1 and the DNA end casts doubt on the J call. CDR3 length: 14 amino acids. The germline gives CDR1 SQVTM, CDR2 ANQGSEA. The CDR3 here is CSVDGSGNVNEQFF. DNA for the CDR3: TGCAGCGTTGACGGTAGTGGGAACGTCAATGAGCAGTTCTTC.